The 2 T cell receptor beta chains given below trace back to one sample, sequenced in a study of CD8 T cell repertoires and HIV-1 epitope variants. These receptors lack a known antigen. The assay was immunoSEQ multiplex PCR, and TCRdb's table has in-frame clones only and misses some. This repertoire shows 6,000 to 8,000 clones, 65% found once; its top ten account for around 45%. Source material: cultured CD8+ T cells derived from PBMCs. The receptors originated from a male donor with HIV.

The V and J genes are TRBV27 and TRBJ2-1; TRBD2 might be the D (5 bases). Germline V gene sequence: CDR1 MNHEY, CDR2 SMNVEV (reference sequence). Trimming cost V 2 bases and J 0 bases, with 5 bases left between them. The CDR3 is 14 residues long. The CDR3 coding sequence is TGTGCCAGCAGTTTAGACTACTCCTACAATGAGCAGTTCTTC. Residues: CASSLDYSYNEQFF.

This clone has a single count. The V gene is TRBV11-3, the J gene TRBJ1-5; 10 bases agree with TRBD1. The CDR3 is made up of 16 amino acids. V shed 1 base, J shed 6 bases, and the junction held 6 bases outside the gene matches. The V gene's germline CDR1 is SGHNT and CDR2 YENEEA. The CDR3 loop reads CASSLGQGAIGQPQHF. The CDR3 DNA reads as TGTGCCAGCAGCTTAGGACAGGGGGCAATTGGTCAGCCCCAGCATTTT.